A single sample is the source of the 28 T cell receptor beta chains below, sequenced in a study of blood T cells in healthy people across ages. The second PCR ran roughly 7 to 11 cycles with a sample-barcoded 5' primer and J-beta primers. TCRdb ran MiXCR on the 5' RACE reads and lists one entry per CDR3 protein. The repertoire has around 990,000 distinct CDR3 sequences, under 30% of them found once; the top ten carry approximately 0.7%. This sample was shared with a second study, whose subject was T cells of mothers and their children.

The specimen sequenced was blood. These receptors came from a girl aged 2 to 10 in good health.

This clonotype has a handful of counts. This sequence joins TRBV11-3 and TRBJ2-7, with D perhaps being TRBD1 or TRBD2 (5 bases each). Trimming cost V 5 bases and J 5 bases, with 19 bases left between them. Per the germline V gene, CDR1 is SGHNT and CDR2 is YENEEA. The CDR3 spans 15 residues. The CDR3 region has the DNA TGTGCCAGCAGCCGTATGGGGACCTTATTCAACGAGCAGTACTTC. It codes for CASSRMGTLFNEQYF.

This clonotype was seen a few times. The rearrangement uses TRBV9 and TRBJ2-1; D assignment may be TRBD1 or TRBD2 (5 bases each). Germline CDR1 SGDLS, CDR2 YYNGEE. V lost 3 bases, J lost 6 bases, and 10 bases lay in between. This CDR3 is built from 13 residues. This CDR3 is CASSGWDPNEQFF. The CDR3 DNA sequence: TGTGCCAGCAGCGGGTGGGACCCCAATGAGCAGTTCTTC.

This sequence joins TRBV20-1 and TRBJ2-3; tentatively, D is TRBD2 (7 bases). V shed 5 bases and J shed 2 bases, with 17 bases lying between them. The germline V gene has CDR1 DFQATT and CDR2 SNEGSKA (reference sequence). The CDR3 runs to 15 residues. The CDR3 DNA follows: TGCAGTGCTGACCTCTTCCGGGGGGCCACAGATACGCAGTATTTT. It codes for CSADLFRGATDTQYF.

This clonotype occurred a few times. The chain recombines TRBV6-6 with TRBJ2-7; the D gene could be TRBD1 or TRBD2 (5 bases each). This CDR3 region has 13 residues. V was trimmed by 2 bases and J by 7 bases, leaving 12 bases between them. In germline, CDR1 is MNHNY, CDR2 SVGAGI (reference sequence). This chain's CDR3 is CASSYRGEMEQYF. In nucleotides, the CDR3 is TGTGCCAGCAGTTACAGGGGAGAGATGGAGCAGTACTTC.

The V gene is TRBV2, the J gene TRBJ1-1; D not resolved. Germline V lookup: CDR1 SNHLY, CDR2 FYNNEI. V was cut by 5 bases and J by 4 bases, with 11 bases left in between. This CDR3 is built from 13 residues. As DNA, the CDR3 is TGTGCCAGCAGTCTAAACCTTGCCACTGAAGCTTTCTTT. Its translation: CASSLNLATEAFF.

This clonotype was seen a handful of times. This chain links TRBV12-3 or TRBV12-4 with TRBJ1-1; D unresolved. This CDR3 has 16 amino acids. V was cut by 7 bases and J by 0 bases, with 18 bases left in between. The CDR3 protein is CASTPGANPMNTEAFF. CDR3 nucleotides: TGTGCCAGCACCCCTGGAGCTAACCCCATGAACACTGAAGCTTTCTTT.

This chain links TRBV7-2 with TRBJ1-2, with TRBD1 identical over 7 bases. V lost 6 bases and J lost 4; bases outside the gene matches: 8. The CDR3 sequence is 14 residues long. Germline loops: CDR1 SGHTA, CDR2 FQGNSA. CDR3: CASRGTADPYGYTF. For the CDR3, the DNA is TGTGCCAGCAGGGGGACAGCCGACCCCTATGGCTACACCTTC.

This clonotype was seen only a few times. The germline gene is not matched at one end of the junction; a read error may be the cause. The rearrangement uses TRBV20-1 and TRBJ2-3, with TRBD1 as a possible D gene (5 bases). The CDR3 runs to 13 residues. CDR1 is DFQATT and CDR2 is SNEGSKA in the germline V gene (reference sequence). CDR3 sequence (DNA): TGCAGTGCTGGCTACAGGTTCACAGATGCGCAGTATTTT. Protein product: CSAGYRFTDAQYF.

J is TRBJ1-2 and V is TRBV11-3; 8 bases map to TRBD1. The CDR3 spans 14 residues. CDR1 is SGHNT, CDR2 YENEEA, per germline. V lost 5 bases, J lost 6 bases, and 8 bases stayed unmatched. The CDR3 DNA follows: TGTGCCAGCAGCCGACGGACAGGGTTGGATGGCTACACCTTC. This sequence encodes CASSRRTGLDGYTF.

Only a few counts were recorded for this clonotype. V usage is TRBV7-9 and J usage is TRBJ2-4; 7 bases agree with TRBD2. Germline V gives CDR1 SEHNR, CDR2 FQNEAQ (reference sequence). After removal of 1 base from V and 3 bases from J, the junction contained 6 bases not matched to a gene. This CDR3 region has 16 residues. This CDR3 reads CASSLEEGGVKNIQYF. CDR3 DNA: TGTGCCAGCAGCTTAGAAGAGGGAGGGGTCAAAAACATTCAGTACTTC.

A few counts support this clonotype. V and J are TRBV13 and TRBJ1-1; 8 bases fit TRBD1. The CDR3 spans 15 residues. Germline V gene sequence: CDR1 PRHDT, CDR2 FYEKMQ (reference sequence). V was clipped by 5 bases and J by 6 bases; unmatched bases: 11. CDR3 loop: CASSPAGGGVAEAFF. The CDR3 DNA follows: TGTGCCAGCAGCCCCGCAGGGGGCGGGGTCGCTGAAGCTTTCTTT. Complete variable domain (other parts from reference TRBV13 and TRBJ1-1): AAGVIQSPRHLIKEKRETATLKCYPIPRHDTVYWYQQGPGQDPQFLISFYEKMQSDKGSIPDRFSAQQFSDYHSELNMSSLELGDSALYFCASSPAGGGVAEAFFGQGTRLTVV.

The gene calls are TRBV5-4 and TRBJ1-6; no firm D call. The CDR3 sequence is 16 residues long. V was trimmed by 3 bases and J by 5 bases, leaving 15 bases between them. Germline V gene lookup returns CDR1 SGHNT and CDR2 YYREEE (reference sequence). The CDR3 is CASSSAGSSHNSPLHF. The CDR3 DNA reads TGTGCCAGCAGCTCGGCGGGGTCCTCACATAATTCACCCCTCCACTTT.

The chain carries TRBV15 and TRBJ2-7; 11 nucleotides align to TRBD2. Trimming at V came to 7 bases and at J to 9 bases, leaving 5 bases not matched to a gene. This CDR3 comprises 12 residues. Germline CDR1 reads LNHNV; CDR2 reads YYDKDF (reference sequence). DNA for the CDR3: TGTGCCACCAAGCTAGCGGGAGGAGGGCAGTACTTC. It encodes CATKLAGGGQYF.

The J gene is TRBJ2-5, the V gene TRBV29-1; 8 nucleotides align to TRBD2. Germline trimming cut 2 bases from V and 5 bases from J; bases unmatched to any gene: 7. In germline, CDR1 is SQVTM, CDR2 ANQGSEA. The CDR3 totals 14 residues. The CDR3 DNA follows: TGCAGCGTTGAATTGGGACTAGAGGAGGAGACCCAGTACTTC. Residues: CSVELGLEEETQYF.

The gene calls are TRBV9 and TRBJ2-7, with TRBD1 matching over 8 bases. V shed 3 bases and J 5 bases; nucleotides not matched to a gene: 7. The germline gives CDR1 SGDLS, CDR2 YYNGEE. The CDR3 contains 14 residues. The CDR3 here is CASSAGQGVDEQYF. For the CDR3, the DNA is TGTGCCAGCAGCGCCGGACAGGGAGTGGACGAGCAGTACTTC.

The chain has TRBV24-1 and TRBJ2-4; 9 bases match TRBD1. From germline, CDR1 is KGHDR and CDR2 SFDVKD. This CDR3 comprises 12 residues. V lost 10 bases and J lost 8; bases outside the gene matches: 5. CDR3 DNA: TGTGCCACTGCGACAGGGGGTGACATTCAGTACTTC. Residues: CATATGGDIQYF.

The chain couples TRBV2 to TRBJ1-6; no clear D. The V gene's germline CDR1 is SNHLY and CDR2 FYNNEI. This CDR3 has 13 residues. Trimming pared 3 bases from V and 9 bases from J, leaving 9 bases between. The CDR3 DNA reads TGTGCCAGCAGTGAGGGAGAGGGTTCACCCCTCCACTTT. It translates to CASSEGEGSPLHF.

CDR3 nucleotides: TGTGCCAGCAGCTCTCCCTTGCCCTCCACTGAAGCTTTCTTT. This translates into CASSSPLPSTEAFF. The chain has TRBV7-2 and TRBJ1-1; D gene unclear. Germline CDR1 and CDR2: SGHTA and FQGNSA. CDR3 length: 14 amino acids. The V end was cut by 4 bases, the J end by 4 bases, with 13 bases between. Together with reference TRBV7-2 and TRBJ1-1, the CDR3 gives the full variable domain: GAGVSQSPSNKVTEKGKDVELRCDPISGHTALYWYRQSLGQGLEFLIYFQGNSAPDKSGLPSDRFSAERTGGSVSTLTIQRTQQEDSAVYLCASSSPLPSTEAFFGQGTRLTVV.

In this sample, this clonotype turned up a few times. The V and J genes are TRBV3-1 and TRBJ1-2, with D hard to call. Per the germline V gene, CDR1 is LGHDT and CDR2 is YNNKEL (reference sequence). The CDR3 contains 16 residues. V was cut by 6 bases and J by 6 bases, with 23 bases left in between. As DNA, the CDR3 is TGTGCCAGCAGAAGGTCATCTTCTAGGTCGCTCGATGGCTACACCTTC. Protein product: CASRRSSSRSLDGYTF.

This clonotype occurred once. V usage is TRBV29-1 and J usage is TRBJ2-1; TRBD1 aligns across 7 bases. This CDR3 region has 12 residues. V shed 7 bases and J 8 bases; nucleotides not matched to a gene: 8. CDR1 and CDR2 (germline): SQVTM, ANQGSEA. The CDR3 reads CSALGGLDEQFF. CDR3 DNA sequence: TGCAGCGCGTTAGGGGGCCTGGATGAGCAGTTCTTC.

This chain joins TRBV20-1 and TRBJ2-1; perhaps D is TRBD1 or TRBD2 (5 bases each). Germline V CDR1 and CDR2: DFQATT, SNEGSKA (reference sequence). This CDR3 contains 14 residues. V was cut by 7 bases and J by 0 bases, with 13 bases left in between. CDR3 sequence reads: CSGKGPLSYNEQFF. The CDR3 DNA reads as TGCAGTGGGAAGGGACCTCTCTCCTACAATGAGCAGTTCTTC.

V and J are TRBV6-1 and TRBJ2-3; D possibly corresponds to TRBD1 (5 bases). The CDR3 runs 13 residues. Germline V gene data show CDR1 as MNHNS and CDR2 as SASEGT. Trimming pared 8 bases from V and 1 base from J, leaving 10 bases between. The CDR3 region is CASPQDGTDTQYF. CDR3 nucleotides: TGTGCCAGCCCACAGGACGGCACAGATACGCAGTATTTT.

In its sample, this clonotype was seen a few times. The rearrangement links TRBV29-1 to TRBJ2-5; no reliable D call. Matching the DNA end better, TRBJ2-1 makes the J call doubtful. Germline-derived CDR1 and CDR2 are SQVTM and ANQGSEA. CDR3 length equals 13 residues. CDR3 residues: CSVGFRSYDEQFF. The CDR3 DNA sequence: TGCAGCGTTGGATTTAGAAGTTACGATGAGCAGTTCTTC.

This clonotype was counted at least ten times. The CDR3 bases are TGCAGTGCCGTACTTATCGGCACAACTGACACTGAAGCTTTCTTT. This sequence encodes CSAVLIGTTDTEAFF. J is TRBJ1-1 and V is TRBV20-1; unclear D gene. The V gene's germline CDR1 is DFQATT and CDR2 SNEGSKA (reference sequence). The V end lost 6 bases, the J end lost 3 bases, and 20 bases lay between the germline ends. The CDR3 sequence is 15 residues long.

This clonotype has a handful of counts. At one of its ends the junction is not consistent with the germline gene, which may arise from a read error. This chain links TRBV12-3 or TRBV12-4 with TRBJ2-1; perhaps TRBD1 as D (6 bases). The tail of the sequence fits TRBJ2-7 better, so the J call may be wrong. This CDR3 is built from 14 residues. CDR3 DNA: TGTACCAGCAGGCCACAGGGCACTTACAATGAGCAGTACTTC. It is translated as CTSRPQGTYNEQYF.

The sample holds a few counts of this clonotype. The CDR3 protein is CASSFDRMNTEAFF. The CDR3 DNA is TGTGCCAGCAGTTTTGACAGGATGAACACTGAAGCTTTCTTT. The chain is built from TRBV12-3 or TRBV12-4 and TRBJ1-1, with a possible D match to TRBD1 (6 bases). The CDR3 is 14 amino acids. V was pared by 3 bases and J by 0 bases, with 8 bases between.

The chain employs TRBV7-6 and TRBJ2-3, with D unresolved. Germline V CDR1 and CDR2: SGHVS, FNYEAQ. The germline V and J ends were trimmed by 4 bases and 0 bases, with 11 bases remaining between them. This CDR3 has 15 residues. CDR3: CASSSVTPSTDTQYF. CDR3 in DNA: TGTGCCAGCAGCTCCGTGACCCCCAGCACAGATACGCAGTATTTT.

This clonotype was counted between two and nine times. The V gene is TRBV12-3 or TRBV12-4, the J gene TRBJ2-5; the D gene is possibly TRBD1 (6 bases). The end of the DNA aligns better with TRBJ2-1, so the J call may be wrong. The CDR3 totals 11 residues. CDR3 nucleotide sequence: TGTGCCAGCACCCAGGGGCATGAGCAGTTCTTC. Protein product: CASTQGHEQFF.